The TCR beta chain described here comes from a study of identical twins. Overall study results and limits: Insertions were reduced in abundant cord blood beta clonotypes but not in memory repertoires. Cross-sectional statistics, not tracking of the same donors, supported the conclusions.

A universal primer binding site was introduced by template switching. The final cDNA contained unique molecular identifiers. MiXCR, applied by TCRdb to the 5' RACE reads, yields one record per CDR3 protein. Among approximately 600,000 distinct CDR3 sequences listed, just over 7% were seen once. This CDR3 spans 16 amino acids. Trimming cost V 1 base and J 4 bases; bases outside gene matches: 6. Germline CDR1 SGHVS, CDR2 FQNEAQ. The sample holds a few counts of this clonotype. Its specificity is not known. This same sample was also taken into another study, of yellow fever vaccine responses in identical twins.

The specimen sequenced was PBMCs. This clonotype originated in a woman between 18 and 29 years old in good health. This chain joins TRBV7-8 and TRBJ2-3, with 9 bases lining up with TRBD2. CDR3 region: CASSLDGGRAPDTQYF. The CDR3 coding sequence is TGTGCCAGCAGCTTAGATGGCGGGAGGGCCCCAGATACGCAGTATTTT.